This TCR beta chain was found in a study of shared clonotypes between healthy human individuals. The data were produced by immunoSEQ multiplex PCR, yet TCRdb's version contains in-frame clones alone and is incomplete. The sample carries millions of clones, approximately 95% recorded once. CD4+ cells underwent separation, giving CD45RA+ naive and CD45RA-negative memory subsets. CDR3 length: 15 residues. Per germline, CDR1 LNHNV and CDR2 YYDKDF (reference sequence). The junction had 8 bases not matched to a gene; V was cut back by 0 bases and J by 7 bases. The sample taken for sequencing was naive CD4+ T cells from PBMCs. Subset given: CD45RA+ positively selected. The chain carries TRBV15 and TRBJ2-5; 7 bases align to TRBD2. The receptor comes from a young man in good health. Some clones in this sample may be carry-over from other donors' samples. In nucleotides, the CDR3 is TGTGCCACCAGCAGAGATCCTTTTCGGGGGGTGACCCAGTACTTC. It translates to CATSRDPFRGVTQYF.